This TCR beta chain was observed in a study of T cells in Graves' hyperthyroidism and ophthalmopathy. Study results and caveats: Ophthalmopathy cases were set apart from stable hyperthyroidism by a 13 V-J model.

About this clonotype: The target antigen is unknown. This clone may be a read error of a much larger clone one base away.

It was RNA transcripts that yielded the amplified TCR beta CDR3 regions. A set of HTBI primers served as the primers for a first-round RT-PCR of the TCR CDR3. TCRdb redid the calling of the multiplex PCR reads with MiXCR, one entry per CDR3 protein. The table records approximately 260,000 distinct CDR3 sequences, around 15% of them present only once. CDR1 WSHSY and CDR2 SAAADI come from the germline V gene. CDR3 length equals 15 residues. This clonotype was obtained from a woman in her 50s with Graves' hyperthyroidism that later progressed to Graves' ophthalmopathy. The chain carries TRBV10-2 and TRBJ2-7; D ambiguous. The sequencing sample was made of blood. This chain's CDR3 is CASSEPHRTTYEQCF. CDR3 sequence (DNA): TGCGCCAGCAGTGAGCCTCATAGGACCACCTACGAGCAGTGCTTC.